This passage covers 28 T cell receptor beta chains from one sample sequenced in a study of control samples from healthy donors and cancer patients. Clones were read by immunoSEQ multiplex PCR, and TCRdb kept only the in-frame ones, dropping some. The sample records about 100,000 clones, 80% to 95% being singletons. Material: blood. The source is a human donor in good health. The donor label of this sample is uncertain.

V and J are TRBV27 and TRBJ1-2; D gene uncertain. CDR3 length: 14 residues. Germline V gives CDR1 MNHEY, CDR2 SMNVEV (reference sequence). With 6 bases removed from V and 6 bases from J, the gap between germline ends came to 17 bases. The CDR3 sequence is CASSTRAGVDGYTF. CDR3 bases: TGTGCCAGCAGCACCCGGGCAGGCGTGGATGGCTACACCTTC.

This CDR3 reads CASSPPRGAGGSHNEQFF. DNA of the CDR3: TGTGCCAGCTCACCACCTCGAGGGGCAGGGGGCTCTCACAATGAGCAGTTCTTC. This rearrangement joins TRBV18 to TRBJ2-7; TRBD1 matches at 8 bases. The J call may be mistaken, given a closer DNA end match to TRBJ2-1. The CDR3 loop spans 18 amino acids. Germline CDR1 is KGHSH and CDR2 is LQKENI.

This chain links TRBV7-6 with TRBJ1-3; 12 bases agree with TRBD1. J was trimmed by 4 bases and V by 4 bases; bases with no gene match: 11. This CDR3 spans 18 amino acids. Germline-derived CDR1 and CDR2 are SGHVS and FNYEAQ. The CDR3 nucleotides are TGTGCCAGCAGCTCTTCCCCGGGACAGGGGGCGTTGGGAAACACCATATATTTT. Translation gives CASSSSPGQGALGNTIYF.

The chain recombines TRBV19 with TRBJ2-1; 9 positions agree with TRBD2. V lost 5 bases, J lost 8 bases, and 4 bases stayed unmatched. CDR1 and CDR2 from the germline V gene are LNHDA and SQIVND (reference sequence). This CDR3 comprises 13 residues. CDR3 in amino acids: CASSGLAIHEQFF. DNA of the CDR3: TGTGCCAGTAGTGGACTAGCGATTCATGAGCAGTTCTTC.

V gene TRBV6-5 combines with J gene TRBJ2-7; D is possibly TRBD1 or TRBD2 (5 bases each). Germline loops: CDR1 MNHEY, CDR2 SVGAGI. This CDR3 comprises 16 residues. Trimming cost V 0 bases and J 3 bases, with 15 bases left between them. The CDR3 DNA reads TGTGCCAGCAGTTACTCGATGGCAGGGCGGGTCTACGAGCAGTACTTC. Amino acids: CASSYSMAGRVYEQYF.

The V call is TRBV6-1, the J call TRBJ1-2; D not certain. The CDR3 covers 12 residues. Trimming left V 3 bases short and J 5 bases short, with 7 bases between. Germline V lookup: CDR1 MNHNS, CDR2 SASEGT. CDR3 sequence reads: CASSDRLYGYTF. In nucleotides, the CDR3 is TGTGCCAGCAGTGACAGATTATATGGCTACACCTTC.

The chain employs TRBV6-2 or TRBV6-3 and TRBJ1-2, with 7 nucleotides matching TRBD1. Germline lookup yields CDR1 MNHEY and CDR2 SVGEGT. J lost 7 bases, V lost 0 bases, and 8 bases had no gene match. CDR3 size: 15 residues. CDR3 amino acids: CASSYSEGGGFGYTF. The CDR3 DNA reads TGTGCCAGCAGTTACTCGGAAGGGGGCGGTTTTGGCTACACCTTC.

This clone was observed once. The gene calls are TRBV10-3 and TRBJ1-1; D gene unclear. Germline-derived CDR1 and CDR2 are ENHRY and SYGVKD. The CDR3 totals 14 residues. Trimming removed 10 bases at V and 4 bases at J, with 19 bases between. This chain's CDR3 is CATRRDSGGTEAFF. DNA of the CDR3: TGTGCCACCAGACGTGATTCAGGCGGCACTGAAGCTTTCTTT.

This chain joins TRBV3-1 (or the pseudogene TRBV3-2) and TRBJ1-1; weak D call: TRBD1 (6 bases). Trimming stripped 5 bases from V and 6 bases from J, with 19 bases between. CDR1 is LGHDT, CDR2 YNNKEL, per germline (reference sequence). CDR3 length: 15 residues. The CDR3 sequence: CASSFLRGAHPEAFF. In DNA form, the CDR3 reads TGTGCCAGCAGCTTTTTAAGGGGGGCTCACCCTGAAGCTTTCTTT.

On this clone itself: Other nucleotide sequences in the sample specify the same CDR3. The chain combines TRBV5-1 with TRBJ2-3, with D possibly being TRBD2 (6 bases). V lost 5 bases and J lost 0, with 13 bases in between. In germline, CDR1 is SGHRS, CDR2 YFSETQ. The CDR3 consists of 15 residues. The CDR3 DNA reads as TGCGCCAGCAGTTTAGACGGGACTAGCACAGATACGCAGTATTTT. Its translation: CASSLDGTSTDTQYF.

The V and J genes are TRBV7-2 and TRBJ2-1; 9 bases line up with TRBD2. Germline V CDR1 and CDR2: SGHTA, FQGNSA. V shed 5 bases, J shed 2 bases, and the junction held 4 bases outside the gene matches. The CDR3 totals 15 residues. CDR3 sequence: CASSVVAGAYNEQFF. The CDR3 DNA follows: TGTGCCAGCAGCGTCGTAGCGGGGGCCTACAATGAGCAGTTCTTC.

This CDR3 reads CASSIERQQPQHF. The CDR3 DNA reads as TGTGCCAGTAGTATAGAGCGGCAACAGCCCCAGCATTTT. This chain uses TRBV19 with TRBJ1-5, with D unresolved. This CDR3 is 13 amino acids long. With 0 bases removed from V and 7 bases from J, the gap between germline ends came to 7 bases. Germline loops: CDR1 LNHDA, CDR2 SQIVND (reference sequence).

The chain uses TRBV12-5 and TRBJ2-2; D is unclear. Germline values: CDR1 LGHNT, CDR2 FRNRAP. The CDR3 extends over 17 amino acids. V lost 1 base to trimming and J lost 2 bases, with 14 bases between them. The CDR3 loop reads CASGLAVLRDNTGELFF. DNA for the CDR3: TGTGCTAGTGGTTTGGCCGTTCTCAGAGATAACACCGGGGAGCTGTTTTTT.

This rearrangement joins TRBV24-1 to TRBJ2-1, with 9 bases matching TRBD1. Germline V lookup: CDR1 KGHDR, CDR2 SFDVKD. This CDR3 has 17 amino acids. V was clipped by 2 bases and J by 7 bases; unmatched bases: 11. The CDR3 bases are TGTGCCACCAGTGATTACCCGGGACAGGGTAAAGGAAATGAGCAGTTCTTC. Its translation is CATSDYPGQGKGNEQFF.

The V call is TRBV5-1, the J call TRBJ2-1, with a possible D match to TRBD1 (6 bases). Trimming cost V 4 bases and J 6 bases, with 29 bases left between them. CDR3 length equals 19 residues. Germline V gene lookup returns CDR1 SGHRS and CDR2 YFSETQ. The CDR3 sequence is CASSPRGGRVGVEANEQFF. For the CDR3, the DNA is TGCGCCAGCAGCCCACGTGGGGGCAGGGTGGGGGTTGAGGCCAATGAGCAGTTCTTC. The complete variable domain, with remaining parts taken from reference TRBV5-1 and TRBJ2-1, reads KAGVTQTPRYLIKTRGQQVTLSCSPISGHRSVSWYQQTPGQGLQFLFEYFSETQRNKGNFPGRFSGRQFSNSRSEMNVSTLELGDSALYLCASSPRGGRVGVEANEQFFGPGTRLTVL.

The CDR3 sequence: CASSLTGSAGELFF. Here the CDR3 DNA reads TGTGCCAGCAGCTTGACAGGGTCGGCCGGGGAGCTGTTTTTT. The V gene is TRBV5-5, the J gene TRBJ2-2, with D possibly matching TRBD1 (6 bases). V was pared by 1 base and J by 6 bases, with 10 bases between. The CDR3 is 14 amino acids. Germline-derived CDR1 and CDR2 are SGHKS and YYEKEE (reference sequence).

The chain links TRBV3-1 (or the pseudogene TRBV3-2) to TRBJ1-2, with unresolved D. Trimming stripped 0 bases from V and 10 bases from J, with 15 bases between. Per germline, CDR1 LGHDT and CDR2 YNNKEL (reference sequence). The CDR3 is 14 amino acids. The CDR3 bases are TGTGCCAGCAGCCAAGACCCAGCCAGGCCTGACTACACCTTC. It specifies CASSQDPARPDYTF.

V usage is TRBV24-1 and J usage is TRBJ2-6; 8 nucleotides match TRBD1. J gave up 4 bases and V 9 bases, and 1 base lay outside the gene matches. Germline CDR1 KGHDR, CDR2 SFDVKD. This CDR3 region has 13 residues. The CDR3: CATQGAGANVLTF. In DNA form, the CDR3 reads TGTGCCACCCAGGGGGCAGGGGCCAACGTCCTGACTTTC.

This chain connects TRBV2 to TRBJ2-7; possible D gene TRBD2, 6 bases. V lost 1 base and J lost 0, with 7 bases in between. From germline, CDR1 is SNHLY and CDR2 FYNNEI. The CDR3 is 14 amino acids. The CDR3 loop is CASSEGGASYEQYF. The CDR3 region has the DNA TGTGCCAGCAGTGAAGGCGGGGCCTCCTACGAGCAGTACTTC.

This chain connects TRBV5-1 to TRBJ2-3, with 10 bases that match TRBD2. This CDR3 has 17 amino acids. Germline-derived CDR1 and CDR2 are SGHRS and YFSETQ. V dropped 5 bases and J dropped 2; count of bases not matched to a gene: 11. This CDR3 is CASSKIAGGLITDTQYF. The DNA of the CDR3 is TGCGCCAGCAGTAAAATAGCGGGGGGCCTTATCACAGATACGCAGTATTTT.

The rearrangement links TRBV4-3 to TRBJ1-1; 7 bases line up with TRBD1. The germline V gene has CDR1 LGHNA and CDR2 YSLEER. This CDR3 spans 15 amino acids. V trimming: 0 bases; J trimming: 6 bases; junction bases outside the gene matches: 7. DNA for the CDR3: TGCGCCAGCAGCCAAGATAGGCAGGGGGTCTCTGAAGCTTTCTTT. It translates to CASSQDRQGVSEAFF.

This clone was seen more than once but under ten times. V gene TRBV19 combines with J gene TRBJ1-2, with TRBD1 matching 10 bases. The CDR3 loop spans 17 amino acids. After removal of 5 bases from V and 3 bases from J, the junction contained 12 bases not matched to a gene. In germline, CDR1 is LNHDA, CDR2 SQIVND (reference sequence). CDR3 residues: CASSSTGQGRKDYGYTF. The CDR3 coding sequence is TGTGCCAGTAGTTCCACGGGACAGGGGCGTAAGGACTATGGCTACACCTTC.

The chain employs TRBV24-1 and TRBJ2-1; no reliable D call. CDR3 size: 12 residues. Germline CDR1 is KGHDR and CDR2 is SFDVKD. Trimming stripped 4 bases from V and 8 bases from J, with 8 bases between. The DNA of the CDR3 is TGTGCCACCAGTGACCTGAAGGATGAGCAGTTCTTC. It translates to CATSDLKDEQFF.

The genes are TRBV4-1 and TRBJ1-4; 9 bases match TRBD1. CDR1 MGHRA and CDR2 YSYEKL come from the germline V gene. This CDR3 region has 15 residues. V gave up 1 base and J gave up 8 bases; unmatched junction bases: 5. The CDR3 loop reads CASSQAGTGHEKLFF. The CDR3 DNA follows: TGCGCCAGCAGCCAAGCTGGGACAGGGCACGAAAAACTGTTTTTT.

The rearrangement joins TRBV19 to TRBJ2-1, with D possibly TRBD2 on 5 matching bases. V lost 5 bases, J lost 3 bases, and 11 bases lay in between. CDR1 and CDR2 (germline): LNHDA, SQIVND (reference sequence). There are 14 residues in the CDR3. The DNA of the CDR3 is TGTGCCAGTAGTTTAGGAGGAGACTACAATGAGCAGTTCTTC. Protein: CASSLGGDYNEQFF.

V and J are TRBV2 and TRBJ1-5; D is unresolved. The V gene's germline CDR1 is SNHLY and CDR2 FYNNEI. The CDR3 is made up of 13 amino acids. V lost 8 bases, J lost 5 bases, and 13 bases lay in between. Here the CDR3 reads CASAGDGYQPQHF. DNA for the CDR3: TGTGCCAGCGCGGGAGACGGATATCAGCCCCAGCATTTT.

In its sample, this clone was seen a few times. In DNA, the CDR3 is TGTGCCTGGAGTGAACCATTAGGTGTAACTAACTATGGCTACACCTTC. Its translation is CAWSEPLGVTNYGYTF. The genes are TRBV30 and TRBJ1-2; D is unresolved. Trimming removed 1 base at V and 0 bases at J, with 15 bases between. This CDR3 is built from 16 residues. Per the germline V gene, CDR1 is GTSNPN and CDR2 is SVGIG (reference sequence).

This rearrangement joins TRBV27 to TRBJ1-2; the match to TRBD1 covers 7 bases. This CDR3 comprises 14 residues. CDR1 is MNHEY and CDR2 is SMNVEV in the germline V gene (reference sequence). The J segment lost 4 bases and the V segment lost 5 bases, leaving 7 bases of the junction unmatched. CDR3 in amino acids: CASSPGTALYGYTF. The CDR3 DNA reads as TGTGCCAGCAGTCCCGGGACAGCCCTCTATGGCTACACCTTC.